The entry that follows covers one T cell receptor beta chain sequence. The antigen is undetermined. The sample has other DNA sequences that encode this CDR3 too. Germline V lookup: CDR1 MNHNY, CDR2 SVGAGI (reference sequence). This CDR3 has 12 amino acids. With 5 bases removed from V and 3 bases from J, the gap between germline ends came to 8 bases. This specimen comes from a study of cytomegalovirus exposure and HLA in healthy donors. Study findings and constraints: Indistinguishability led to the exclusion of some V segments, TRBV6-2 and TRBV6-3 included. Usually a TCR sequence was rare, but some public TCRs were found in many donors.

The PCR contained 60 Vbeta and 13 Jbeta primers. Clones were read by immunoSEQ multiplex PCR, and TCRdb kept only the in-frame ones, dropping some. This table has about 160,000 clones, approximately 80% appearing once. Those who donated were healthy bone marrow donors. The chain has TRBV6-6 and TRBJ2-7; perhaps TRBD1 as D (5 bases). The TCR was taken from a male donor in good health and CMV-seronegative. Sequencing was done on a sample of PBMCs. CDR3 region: CASSRDSYEQYF. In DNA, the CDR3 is TGTGCCAGCAGTCGAGACAGCTACGAGCAGTACTTC.